The 8 T cell receptor beta chains below come from one sample, sequenced in a study of blood T cell repertoires in COVID-19. Here immunoSEQ multiplex PCR was the method, and the copy in TCRdb shows in-frame clones only, minus some. The top ten clones hold 2% to 3% of a sample with tens of thousands of clones, 85% to 90% of them seen once. Sequenced input: peripheral blood. These TCRs come from a human donor in a cohort sampled during active COVID-19.

V is TRBV28 and J is TRBJ2-4; TRBD1 agrees at 9 bases. This CDR3 region has 13 residues. CDR1 is MDHEN and CDR2 is SYDVKM in the germline V gene. The CDR3 region is CGSQDRGKNIQYF. CDR3 in DNA: TGTGGATCCCAGGACAGGGGAAAAAACATTCAGTACTTC.

Here the CDR3 DNA reads TGTGCCAGCAGCTTTACAGGGGGGAACACCGGGGAGCTGTTTTTT. Its translation is CASSFTGGNTGELFF. The chain has TRBV7-3 and TRBJ2-2; 8 bases align to TRBD1. This CDR3 region has 15 residues. The V gene end was trimmed by 3 bases and the J gene end by 1 base; junction bases not matched to a gene: 1. Germline V CDR1 and CDR2: SGHTA, FQGTGA.

This chain uses TRBV6-5 with TRBJ2-7, with 8 bases fitting TRBD1. In germline, CDR1 is MNHEY, CDR2 SVGAGI. Trimming removed 6 bases from V and 7 bases from J; junction bases left unmatched: 5. The CDR3 has 12 amino acids. The CDR3 DNA is TGTGCCAGCAGGGACAGGGTGGGAGAGCAGTACTTC. This sequence encodes CASRDRVGEQYF.

The V gene is TRBV5-6, the J gene TRBJ2-1; TRBD1 aligns across 8 bases. Trimming removed 0 bases from V and 5 bases from J; junction bases left unmatched: 4. The CDR3 consists of 15 residues. Germline V gene sequence: CDR1 SGHDT, CDR2 YYEEEE. As DNA, the CDR3 is TGTGCCAGCAGCTTGGAGGTGGGACAGGACAATGAGCAGTTCTTC. Translation gives CASSLEVGQDNEQFF.

The V call is TRBV10-2, the J call TRBJ2-1, with 9 bases lining up with TRBD2. CDR3 length: 18 amino acids. Trimming removed 0 bases from V and 0 bases from J; junction bases left unmatched: 6. CDR1 is WSHSY and CDR2 is SAAADI in the germline V gene. CDR3 residues: CASSESSSGVSSYNEQFF. The CDR3 region has the DNA TGCGCCAGCAGTGAGTCTTCTAGCGGGGTCAGCTCCTACAATGAGCAGTTCTTC.

V gene TRBV27 combines with J gene TRBJ1-6, with D maybe TRBD1 (5 bases). The CDR3 loop spans 16 amino acids. Trimming removed 1 base at V and 7 bases at J, with 14 bases between. The germline V gene has CDR1 MNHEY and CDR2 SMNVEV (reference sequence). The CDR3 bases are TGTGCCAGCAGTTTATTTGGGGCAGGGATCAATTCACCCCTCCACTTT. Its protein is CASSLFGAGINSPLHF.

V usage is TRBV4-3 and J usage is TRBJ1-6; TRBD1 is a possible D gene (6 bases). Germline-derived CDR1 and CDR2 are LGHNA and YSLEER. V gave up 1 base and J gave up 0 bases, with 10 bases separating them. The length of the CDR3 is 17 residues. The CDR3 region is CASSQGTASSYNSPLHF. In DNA, the CDR3 is TGCGCCAGCAGCCAAGGGACAGCAAGCTCCTATAATTCACCCCTCCACTTT.

The CDR3 sequence is CASSYGGSGAYNEQFF. The CDR3, as DNA: TGTGCCAGCAGTTACGGGGGTAGCGGGGCCTACAATGAGCAGTTCTTC. The rearrangement links TRBV6-5 to TRBJ2-1; the match to TRBD2 covers 8 bases. The trim removed 2 bases at V and 2 bases at J, leaving 5 bases unmatched. The CDR3 spans 16 residues. The germline V gene encodes CDR1 MNHEY and CDR2 SVGAGI.